The 22 T cell receptor beta chains presented below share a single source sample, sequenced in a study of tumor-infiltrating lymphocytes in oesophageal squamous cell carcinoma. TCRdb itself ran the PCR reads through MiXCR, one entry per CDR3 protein. The sample holds nearly 20,000 distinct CDR3 sequences, under 40% seen once. The sample consisted of blood. The receptor set was obtained from a male donor with esophageal squamous cell carcinoma.

This clonotype has a count of ten or more. The V and J genes are TRBV5-8 and TRBJ2-3; tentatively, D is TRBD2 (6 bases). Trimming took off 0 bases at V and 3 bases at J, with 14 bases between the two ends. CDR3 length: 16 amino acids. Looked up from germline, CDR1 is SGHTS and CDR2 is YDEGEE. The CDR3: CASSLGLDLGTDTQYF. CDR3 bases: TGTGCCAGCAGCTTGGGACTAGACCTAGGGACAGATACGCAGTATTTT.

V is TRBV6-1 and J is TRBJ2-3; maybe TRBD2 (6 bases). This CDR3 has 14 residues. Germline CDR1 and CDR2: MNHNS and SASEGT. The V end was cut by 8 bases, the J end by 4 bases, with 16 bases between. The CDR3 loop is CASVFGSAADTQYF. DNA for the CDR3: TGTGCCAGCGTCTTCGGGAGTGCCGCAGATACGCAGTATTTT.

V is TRBV12-3 or TRBV12-4 and J is TRBJ2-1, with a tentative D call TRBD1 (6 bases). The end of the DNA fits TRBJ2-7 better, so the J call may be wrong. The length of the CDR3 is 16 residues. The CDR3, as DNA: TGTGCCAGCAGTTTCCCAGGGGCAGGATCCTACAATGAGCAGTACTTC. It is translated as CASSFPGAGSYNEQYF.

CDR3 sequence (DNA): TGTGCCAGCAGCTTCTTTCTAGCGGGATCTACAGAGACCCAGTACTTC. It yields the protein CASSFFLAGSTETQYF. The chain employs TRBV7-9 and TRBJ2-3, with 9 bases matching TRBD2. The J call may be in error: the DNA end matches TRBJ2-5 better. Germline values: CDR1 SEHNR, CDR2 FQNEAQ (reference sequence). This CDR3 is 16 amino acids long.

The chain links TRBV27 to TRBJ2-1, with D perhaps TRBD1 or TRBD2 (5 bases each). Looked up from germline, CDR1 is MNHEY and CDR2 is SMNVEV (reference sequence). V lost 6 bases and J 4 bases, leaving 16 bases between the germline ends. The CDR3 totals 15 residues. CDR3 protein: CASRSGAKGYNEQFF. CDR3 bases: TGTGCCAGCAGATCCGGGGCAAAAGGGTACAATGAGCAGTTCTTC.

This clonotype occurred once. The V and J genes are TRBV7-2 and TRBJ2-1; D not resolved. Matching the DNA end better, TRBJ2-7 makes the J call doubtful. CDR3 length: 14 residues. Germline CDR1 is SGHTA and CDR2 is FQGNSA. The CDR3 sequence: CASSPSADGYEQYF. CDR3 sequence (DNA): TGTGCCAGCAGCCCCAGTGCGGATGGTTACGAGCAGTACTTC.

Sample share makes this clonotype medium-sized. The CDR3 reads CASSRESAQPQHF. As DNA, the CDR3 is TGTGCCAGCAGCCGGGAGAGTGCTCAGCCCCAGCATTTT. The chain combines TRBV12-3 or TRBV12-4 with TRBJ1-5; D is ambiguous. V gave up 6 bases and J gave up 6 bases, with 12 bases separating them. This CDR3 has 13 amino acids.

DNA of the CDR3: TGTGCCAGCAGCTTCGGTCGACAGGGATTTTCCTACAATGAGCAGTTCTTC. This encodes CASSFGRQGFSYNEQFF. This sequence joins TRBV7-6 and TRBJ2-1; 7 nucleotides align to TRBD1. There are 17 residues in the CDR3. The trim removed 3 bases at V and 1 base at J, leaving 9 bases unmatched. Per germline, CDR1 SGHVS and CDR2 FNYEAQ.

The chain employs TRBV7-2 and TRBJ2-6; D gene unclear. The CDR3 runs to 14 residues. Germline CDR1 reads SGHTA; CDR2 reads FQGNSA. Trimming cost V 2 bases and J 2 bases, with 4 bases left between them. CDR3 amino acids: CASSLIAGANVLTF. The CDR3 DNA reads TGTGCCAGCAGCTTAATCGCTGGGGCCAACGTCCTGACTTTC.

Turning to this clonotype: The CDR3 does not close with the conserved phenylalanine or tryptophan, likely indicating a read error. The DNA is omitted, as the CDR3 cannot be located on it reliably, and the CDR3 follows TCRdb's listing. The rearrangement joins TRBV12-3 or TRBV12-4 to TRBJ1-2. The CDR3 extends over 8 residues, inclusive of both ends. The CDR3: CASSLPFE.

V is TRBV7-9 and J is TRBJ2-2; D not resolved. CDR1 is SEHNR, CDR2 FQNEAQ, per germline (reference sequence). V was shortened by 7 bases and J by 6 bases, with 15 bases between the two germline ends. The CDR3 runs to 14 residues. The CDR3 nucleotides read TGTGCCAGCACCCTCGGCCCGGGTCCCGGGGAGCTGTTTTTT. Its translation is CASTLGPGPGELFF.

The chain uses TRBV24-1 and TRBJ1-5; 9 bases line up with TRBD1. The germline V gene encodes CDR1 KGHDR and CDR2 SFDVKD. The CDR3 loop spans 16 amino acids. V lost 4 bases, J lost 2 bases, and 5 bases stayed unmatched. The CDR3 DNA sequence: TGTGCCACCAGTGACCGGGACAGGGAGGGCAATCAGCCCCAGCATTTT. Protein: CATSDRDREGNQPQHF.

The V and J genes are TRBV2 and TRBJ1-4; no clear D. The germline V gene encodes CDR1 SNHLY and CDR2 FYNNEI. V shed 3 bases and J shed 0 bases, with 8 bases lying between them. The CDR3 runs to 15 residues. CDR3 sequence: CASSEDGATNEKLFF. CDR3 sequence (DNA): TGTGCCAGCAGTGAGGATGGCGCAACTAATGAAAAACTGTTTTTT.

The chain joins TRBV7-8 to TRBJ2-1; 9 nucleotides agree with TRBD1. The DNA end is a closer match to TRBJ2-7, so the J assignment may be wrong. This CDR3 contains 13 residues. Looked up from germline, CDR1 is SGHVS and CDR2 is FQNEAQ. The CDR3 protein is CASRPDRGYEQYF. The CDR3, as DNA: TGTGCCAGCAGACCGGACAGGGGCTACGAGCAGTACTTC.

Many counts were recorded for this clonotype. The chain joins TRBV2 to TRBJ1-2; TRBD1 matches 9 bases. CDR1 SNHLY and CDR2 FYNNEI come from the germline V gene. J was trimmed by 5 bases and V by 4 bases; bases with no gene match: 2. The CDR3 totals 13 residues. CDR3 sequence reads: CASSAGQGYGYTF. The CDR3 DNA is TGTGCCAGCAGTGCGGGACAGGGATATGGCTACACCTTC. The variable domain in full, with the rest retrieved from reference TRBV2 and TRBJ1-2, is EPEVTQTPSHQVTQMGQEVILRCVPISNHLYFYWYRQILGQKVEFLVSFYNNEISEKSEIFDDQFSVERPDGSNFTLKIRSTKLEDSAMYFCASSAGQGYGYTFGSGTRLTVV.

This clonotype was seen repeatedly, ten times or more. The chain combines TRBV15 with TRBJ2-7; D is unresolved. V was pared by 0 bases and J by 0 bases, with 9 bases between. The CDR3 has 15 amino acids. The germline gives CDR1 LNHNV, CDR2 YYDKDF (reference sequence). The DNA of the CDR3 is TGTGCCACCAGCAGAGATGTAAGCAGCTCCTACGAGCAGTACTTC. Translating gives CATSRDVSSSYEQYF.

The chain links TRBV7-4 to TRBJ2-5, with 12 positions matching TRBD2. The J call is in doubt because the DNA end fits TRBJ2-7 better. CDR1 is SGHVT and CDR2 is SQSDAQ in the germline V gene. This CDR3 is built from 18 residues. CDR3 in DNA: TGTGCCAGCAGCCACCGACTAGCGGGGGCCTCACCCTCCTACGAGCAGTACTTC. Encoded protein: CASSHRLAGASPSYEQYF.

The chain links TRBV7-6 to TRBJ2-4; D is uncertain. The J call may be incorrect, as the DNA end agrees better with TRBJ1-2. The CDR3 spans 12 residues. Germline CDR1 is SGHVS and CDR2 is FNYEAQ. CDR3 in amino acids: CASSLVESGYTF. The CDR3 nucleotides read TGTGCCAGCAGCTTAGTGGAGAGTGGCTACACCTTC.

This clonotype is categorized as medium-sized. The rearrangement joins TRBV12-3 or TRBV12-4 to TRBJ2-1; TRBD2 is a possible D gene (5 bases). The length of the CDR3 is 12 residues. V lost 1 base and J lost 10, with 8 bases in between. CDR3 in amino acids: CASSLGGIEQFF. CDR3 bases: TGTGCCAGCAGTTTAGGAGGGATCGAGCAGTTCTTC.

CDR3 amino acids: CASGSFMEGETQYF. The CDR3 DNA reads as TGTGCCAGCGGCTCGTTCATGGAAGGAGAGACCCAGTACTTC. The genes are TRBV12-3 or TRBV12-4 and TRBJ2-5; no reliable D call. This CDR3 has 14 amino acids. Trimming removed 8 bases at V and 4 bases at J, with 17 bases between.

This clonotype has a handful of counts. The chain is built from TRBV7-3 and TRBJ2-1; 11 nucleotides line up with TRBD2. This CDR3 comprises 16 residues. The trim removed 5 bases at V and 4 bases at J, leaving 7 bases unmatched. Germline V CDR1 and CDR2: SGHTA, FQGTGA. The CDR3, as DNA: TGTGCCAGCAGCAATAGCGGGGGGGCTACTTACAATGAGCAGTTCTTC. It encodes CASSNSGGATYNEQFF.

This clonotype is labeled as medium-sized. This chain connects TRBV6-1 to TRBJ2-3; TRBD1 aligns across 8 bases. The CDR3 extends over 13 amino acids. V dropped 6 bases and J dropped 3; count of bases not matched to a gene: 2. The germline V gene encodes CDR1 MNHNS and CDR2 SASEGT. The CDR3 loop is CASRRQGTDTQYF. For the CDR3, the DNA is TGTGCCAGCAGGAGACAGGGGACAGATACGCAGTATTTT.